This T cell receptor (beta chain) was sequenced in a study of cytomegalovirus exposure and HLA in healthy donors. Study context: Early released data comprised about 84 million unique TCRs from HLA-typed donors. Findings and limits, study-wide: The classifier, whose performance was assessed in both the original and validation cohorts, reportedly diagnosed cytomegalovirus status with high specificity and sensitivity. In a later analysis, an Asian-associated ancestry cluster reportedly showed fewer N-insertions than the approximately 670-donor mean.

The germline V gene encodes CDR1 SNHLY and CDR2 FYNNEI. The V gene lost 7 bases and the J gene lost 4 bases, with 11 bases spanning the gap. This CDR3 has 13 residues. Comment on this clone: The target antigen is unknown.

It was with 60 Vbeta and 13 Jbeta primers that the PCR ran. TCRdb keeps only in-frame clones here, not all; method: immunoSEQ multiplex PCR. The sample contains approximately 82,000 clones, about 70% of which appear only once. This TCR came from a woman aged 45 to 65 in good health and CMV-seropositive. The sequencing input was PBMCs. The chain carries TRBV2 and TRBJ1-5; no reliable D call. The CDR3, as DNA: TGTGCCAGCAATGCCTGGCGGAATCAGCCCCAGCATTTT. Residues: CASNAWRNQPQHF.